The present entry profiles one T cell receptor (beta chain) with its context. What it recognizes is unknown. Next came a second PCR, run for 7 to 11 cycles, which used a sample-barcoded 5' primer along with a J-beta primer mix. Every sample returned 2.5 million or more CDR3-containing paired-end reads. Via MiXCR, TCRdb re-called the 5' RACE reads, giving one row per CDR3 protein. The table has about a million distinct CDR3 sequences, around 54% seen once. The record originates from a study of blood T cells in healthy people across ages. The authors drew around 11 milliliters of peripheral blood from each donor. General study results and limits: Getting older went along with TCR beta diversity per million T cells dropping roughly linearly. It was found that TCR beta diversity correlated strongly with the percentage of naive T cells.

Germline CDR1 MDHEN, CDR2 SYDVKM. After removal of 6 bases from V and 5 bases from J, the junction contained 9 bases not matched to a gene. This CDR3 spans 14 amino acids. The receptor was isolated from a woman aged 60-75 years in good health. The material sequenced was blood. The chain has TRBV28 and TRBJ2-5; TRBD2 matches at 7 bases. The CDR3 bases are TGTGCCAGCAGCCTCGGGACTATCGGTGAGACCCAGTACTTC. It encodes CASSLGTIGETQYF.